This T cell receptor beta chain was observed in a study of T cell changes during pregnancy in multiple sclerosis. V lost 1 base to trimming and J lost 0 bases, with 8 bases between them. CDR3 length equals 15 residues. In germline, CDR1 is MNHNS, CDR2 SASEGT. This clone was seen a handful of times. TCRdb keeps only in-frame clones here, not all; method: immunoSEQ multiplex PCR. The table records approximately 30,000 clones, more than 70% of them present only once. The receptor was isolated from a female donor with multiple sclerosis, enrolled in a pregnancy study. This sequence joins TRBV6-1 and TRBJ2-3; maybe TRBD2 (6 bases). Source: CD8+ T cells from peripheral blood mononuclear cells, taken in the first trimester of pregnancy. CDR3 DNA: TGTGCCAGCAGTGAAGTAAGCGGGAGCACAGATACGCAGTATTTT. Residues: CASSEVSGSTDTQYF.